This is a list of T cell receptor beta chains from one sample in a study of blood T cell repertoires in COVID-19. The protocol was immunoSEQ multiplex PCR, while the TCRdb copy is restricted to in-frame clones and leaves out a portion. Of around 200,000 clones detected, approximately 84% appear once; the ten largest clones hold approximately 4%. The specimen sequenced was peripheral blood. These receptors originate from a man between 50 and 59 years old with active or convalescent COVID-19. Each CDR3 is given with its conserved first and last residue. The D gene is left open where the match is weak. Size is omitted from some rows. Given values are once, few, many or a class for expanded clones.

TRBD1	-	TRBV30	TRBJ2-4	TGTGCCTGGGGAAACAGGGGTTCACTAGCCAAAAACATTCAGTACTTC	CAWGNRGSLAKNIQYF
TRBD2	-	TRBV19	TRBJ2-2	TGTGCCAGTACCACCGGGGGGGATAGCGGGGAGCTGTTTTTT	CASTTGGDSGELFF
-	-	TRBV7-2	TRBJ1-1	TGTGCCAGCAGACCCGCGGGAATGAACACTGAAGCTTTCTTT	CASRPAGMNTEAFF
TRBD1	-	TRBV6-1	TRBJ1-2	TGTGCCAGCAGTGAAGGCGGGACAGCGTATGGCTACACCTTC	CASSEGGTAYGYTF
TRBD1	few	TRBV5-4	TRBJ2-2	TGTGCCAGCAGCTTGGGGGACAGGGATAACACCGGGGAGCTGTTTTTT	CASSLGDRDNTGELFF
-	-	TRBV5-4	TRBJ2-2	TGTGCCAGCAGCGGCGTCTTGGGGCGGGGCACCGGGGAGCTGTTTTTT	CASSGVLGRGTGELFF
TRBD1	-	TRBV19	TRBJ2-7	TGTGCCAGTAGTACGACAGGGGGCTCCGACGAGCAGTACTTC	CASSTTGGSDEQYF
TRBD1	-	TRBV7-2	TRBJ2-7	TGTGCCAGCAGCTTAGAAGTTGGGACAGGGGGCCGAGAGCAGTACTTC	CASSLEVGTGGREQYF
-	few	TRBV29-1	TRBJ1-2	TGCAGCGTTGAAACAGGGTTTGGCTACACCTTC	CSVETGFGYTF
-	-	TRBV30	TRBJ1-5	TGTGCCTGGAGTGCACAGGGATATCAGCCCCAGCATTTT	CAWSAQGYQPQHF
TRBD1	-	TRBV28	TRBJ1-1	TGTGCCAGCAGGGGGGGGACAGGGAACACTGAAGCTTTCTTT	CASRGGTGNTEAFF
-	-	TRBV10-1	TRBJ2-3	TGCGCCAGCCACAGACAGCCGGGACTCACAGATACGCAGTATTTT	CASHRQPGLTDTQYF
-	-	TRBV6-2/TRBV6-3	TRBJ1-6	TGTGCCAGCAGTCCGGGACTTACCAGCTCCTATAATTCACCCCTCCACTTT	CASSPGLTSSYNSPLHF